This T cell receptor beta chain was captured by sequencing in a study of blood T cell repertoires in COVID-19. The V end lost 3 bases, the J end lost 5 bases, and 20 bases lay between the germline ends. CDR3 length equals 16 residues. The germline gives CDR1 DFQATT, CDR2 SNEGSKA (reference sequence). In the original workflow: Using reference gene primer amplification, nucleated cell counts were estimated. Assay: immunoSEQ multiplex PCR; the TCRdb copy retains only in-frame clones and omits some. The V and J calls and clone size were taken over from that table, and D and trimming were inferred from the DNA. The sample has about 57,000 clones, about four fifths seen once.

The sequence derives from a woman between 55 and 75 years old with acute or convalescent COVID-19. J is TRBJ1-5 and V is TRBV20-1; TRBD1 might be the D (5 bases). Sequenced material: peripheral blood. This CDR3 reads CSASTGEGTLHQPQHF. CDR3 nucleotides: TGCAGTGCTAGTACGGGGGAGGGAACTCTTCATCAGCCCCAGCATTTT.